This T cell receptor (beta chain) originates from a study of T cell responses to AZD1222 COVID-19 vaccine. Notes on the study in general: Reportedly, nearly half of unique spike TCRs recognized epitopes outside B.1.351/B.1.1.7 mutations. Spike was spanned by vaccine-associated CD4 TCRs, which were dominant at 160-218 and 743-854. Clonal diversity may have been underestimated, and the donors were mostly white British, with more females than males.

The method was immunoSEQ multiplex PCR; TCRdb's version includes in-frame clones alone and lacks a portion of them. The sample contains 150,000 to 250,000 clones, more than 85% of which appear only once. The CDR3 loop spans 13 amino acids. The V and J ends lost 5 bases and 8 bases respectively, with 15 bases between them. Germline CDR1 MNHNS, CDR2 SASEGT. As regards this clone: Its antigen is unknown.

The sequence came from an adult who received the AZD1222 COVID-19 vaccine. This chain links TRBV6-1 with TRBJ1-2; TRBD1 might be the D (5 bases). The sequencing here drew on peripheral blood, taken 28 days after the second AZD1222 dose. This CDR3 is CASSYQGPSGYTF. CDR3 sequence (DNA): TGTGCCAGCAGTTATCAGGGCCCTAGCGGCTACACCTTC.